These 20 T cell receptor beta chains were all obtained from the same sample, sequenced in a study of blood T cell repertoires in COVID-19. Assay: immunoSEQ multiplex PCR; the TCRdb copy retains only in-frame clones and omits some. The sample consists of about 55,000 clones, 65% to 85% of them appearing once. Sequencing was done on a sample of peripheral blood. Every receptor here comes from a man older than 75 with COVID-19, enrolled during active disease.

This chain uses TRBV24-1 with TRBJ2-2; D is unresolved. The CDR3 length is 13 residues. Trimming stripped 4 bases from V and 4 bases from J, with 6 bases between. Germline CDR1 and CDR2: KGHDR and SFDVKD. The CDR3 DNA follows: TGTGCCACCAGTGAGGGCCGCACCGGGGAGCTGTTTTTT. Protein: CATSEGRTGELFF.

The CDR3 bases are TGTGCCTGGAGTCCACCAGACAGGGCCACTGAAGCTTTCTTT. It specifies CAWSPPDRATEAFF. This chain links TRBV30 with TRBJ1-1, with 7 bases fitting TRBD1. Germline CDR1 reads GTSNPN; CDR2 reads SVGIG (reference sequence). Germline trimming cut 2 bases from V and 4 bases from J; bases unmatched to any gene: 7. CDR3 size: 14 residues.

The genes are TRBV19 and TRBJ1-5; the match to TRBD1 covers 7 bases. The germline V gene encodes CDR1 LNHDA and CDR2 SQIVND (reference sequence). This CDR3 has 15 amino acids. With 6 bases clipped from V and 1 base from J, the junction kept 6 bases outside the gene matches. As DNA, the CDR3 is TGTGCCAGTAGGGAGGGGACAGCAAGCAATCAGCCCCAGCATTTT. This codes for CASREGTASNQPQHF.

In this sample, this clone turned up once. The rearrangement links TRBV9 to TRBJ1-5; TRBD1 might be the D (5 bases). The V gene's germline CDR1 is SGDLS and CDR2 YYNGEE. This CDR3 comprises 15 residues. Trimming pared 2 bases from V and 0 bases from J, leaving 9 bases between. CDR3 sequence reads: CASSVGGHSNQPQHF. CDR3 DNA sequence: TGTGCCAGCAGCGTGGGCGGACATAGCAATCAGCCCCAGCATTTT.

J is TRBJ2-1 and V is TRBV5-1; 8 bases map to TRBD2. Germline V CDR1 and CDR2: SGHRS, YFSETQ. The CDR3 totals 15 residues. The J segment lost 2 bases and the V segment lost 3 bases, leaving 4 bases of the junction unmatched. The CDR3 protein is CASSSSAGAYNEQFF. CDR3 bases: TGCGCCAGCAGCTCCTCAGCGGGAGCCTACAATGAGCAGTTCTTC.

The chain couples TRBV2 to TRBJ2-3, with TRBD1 matching over 7 bases. This CDR3 spans 15 amino acids. Looked up from germline, CDR1 is SNHLY and CDR2 is FYNNEI. Trimming took 6 bases from V and 5 from J; bases not matched to a gene: 11. CDR3 DNA sequence: TGTGCCAGCAGGTTGGAAGGGGGCCCCGGAGATACGCAGTATTTT. It encodes CASRLEGGPGDTQYF.

This chain connects TRBV25-1 to TRBJ2-5; 7 bases agree with TRBD2. CDR1 and CDR2 from the germline V gene are MGHDK and SYGVNS. V shed 5 bases, J shed 2 bases, and the junction held 5 bases outside the gene matches. The length of the CDR3 is 14 residues. The CDR3 DNA follows: TGTGCCAGCAGTAGACTAGCCAGTCAAGAGACCCAGTACTTC. The encoded protein is CASSRLASQETQYF.

J is TRBJ1-6 and V is TRBV5-5, with 10 bases fitting TRBD1. Per germline, CDR1 SGHKS and CDR2 YYEKEE (reference sequence). The CDR3 runs to 18 residues. The V and J ends lost 2 bases and 3 bases, in that order; junction bases with no gene match: 8. The CDR3 is CASSFRGGQGIYNSPLHF. The CDR3 DNA follows: TGTGCCAGCAGCTTCCGGGGGGGACAGGGGATCTATAATTCACCCCTCCACTTT.

The V gene is TRBV19, the J gene TRBJ1-1; the match to TRBD1 covers 10 bases. CDR3 length: 16 amino acids. After removal of 10 bases from V and 0 bases from J, the junction contained 11 bases not matched to a gene. The germline V gene has CDR1 LNHDA and CDR2 SQIVND (reference sequence). CDR3 amino acids: CATLGGQGTLNTEAFF. In DNA form, the CDR3 reads TGTGCCACCTTAGGGGGACAGGGGACCCTGAACACTGAAGCTTTCTTT.

V and J are TRBV2 and TRBJ1-2, with 7 bases matching TRBD1. V gave up 9 bases and J gave up 4 bases; unmatched junction bases: 5. Germline values: CDR1 SNHLY, CDR2 FYNNEI. This CDR3 spans 12 amino acids. The CDR3 DNA reads TGTGCCAGACAGGGGCCAGGCTATGGCTACACCTTC. It is translated as CARQGPGYGYTF. The full variable domain, completed using reference TRBV2 and TRBJ1-2, is EPEVTQTPSHQVTQMGQEVILRCVPISNHLYFYWYRQILGQKVEFLVSFYNNEISEKSEIFDDQFSVERPDGSNFTLKIRSTKLEDSAMYFCARQGPGYGYTFGSGTRLTVV.

The chain recombines TRBV28 with TRBJ2-5; maybe TRBD1 (6 bases). V was pared by 7 bases and J by 4 bases, with 13 bases between. There are 13 residues in the CDR3. Germline assignment: CDR1 MDHEN and CDR2 SYDVKM. CDR3 sequence: CASNNRVGETQYF. The CDR3 coding sequence is TGTGCCAGCAATAACAGGGTGGGAGAGACCCAGTACTTC.

The chain combines TRBV21-1 with TRBJ2-6; the table calls TRBD1, which could not be checked here. TRBV21-1 is classified as a pseudogene. The CDR3 covers 22 residues. The CDR3 region is CASSFSGDEAGTGGPGANVLTF. The CDR3 DNA reads as TGTGCCAGCAGCTTTTCGGGGGATGAGGCCGGGACAGGGGGCCCTGGGGCCAACGTCCTGACTTTC.

The rearrangement uses TRBV13 and TRBJ1-1; 8 bases match TRBD1. CDR3 size: 17 residues. Germline trimming cut 3 bases from V and 3 bases from J; bases unmatched to any gene: 12. CDR1 PRHDT and CDR2 FYEKMQ come from the germline V gene (reference sequence). This CDR3 is CASSFLRTGKRDTEAFF. The CDR3 nucleotides read TGTGCCAGCAGCTTTCTCCGGACAGGGAAAAGGGACACTGAAGCTTTCTTT.

This clone was picked up one time. This chain links TRBV29-1 with TRBJ2-5, with TRBD1 matching over 10 bases. V was pared by 5 bases and J by 5 bases, with 8 bases of the junction left unmatched. The CDR3 spans 14 residues. CDR1 is SQVTM and CDR2 is ANQGSEA in the germline V gene. Here the CDR3 reads CSVLLDRGYETQYF. The DNA of the CDR3 is TGCAGCGTTCTGTTGGACAGGGGGTACGAGACCCAGTACTTC.

The chain uses TRBV15 and TRBJ2-7, with TRBD2 as a possible D gene (7 bases). Germline lookup yields CDR1 LNHNV and CDR2 YYDKDF (reference sequence). This CDR3 comprises 16 residues. Trimming took 0 bases from V and 5 from J, leaving 17 bases between them. The DNA of the CDR3 is TGTGCCACCAGCAGAGATCCCGTGGGGGGGGCCCACGAGCAGTACTTC. Its protein product is CATSRDPVGGAHEQYF.

The rearrangement uses TRBV10-1 and TRBJ1-4; tentatively, D is TRBD1 (6 bases). Per the germline V gene, CDR1 is WNHNN and CDR2 is SYGVQD (reference sequence). Trimming stripped 1 base from V and 0 bases from J, with 12 bases between. The CDR3 length is 17 residues. CDR3 nucleotide sequence: TGCGCCAGCAGTGAGTACAGGGATTCGGCAACTAATGAAAAACTGTTTTTT. Translated, it gives CASSEYRDSATNEKLFF.

The chain combines TRBV6-5 with TRBJ2-1; perhaps TRBD2 as D (5 bases). Germline CDR1 MNHEY, CDR2 SVGAGI. This CDR3 has 14 residues. V gave up 9 bases and J gave up 0 bases, with 12 bases separating them. CDR3 sequence: CASCGLFSYNEQFF. The CDR3 region has the DNA TGTGCCAGTTGTGGACTTTTCTCCTACAATGAGCAGTTCTTC.

This rearrangement joins TRBV30 to TRBJ1-6; TRBD1 matches 11 bases. The germline gives CDR1 GTSNPN, CDR2 SVGIG (reference sequence). The CDR3 is made up of 17 amino acids. The V gene end was trimmed by 0 bases and the J gene end by 7 bases; junction bases not matched to a gene: 8. The CDR3 DNA follows: TGTGCCTGGAGTGTAAGGACAGGGGGCCGGAGGAATTCACCCCTCCACTTT. This translates into CAWSVRTGGRRNSPLHF. Full variable domain (rest looked up from reference TRBV30 and TRBJ1-6): SQTIHQWPATLVQPVGSPLSLECTVEGTSNPNLYWYRQAAGRGLQLLFYSVGIGQISSEVPQNLSASRPQDRQFILSSKKLLLSDSGFYLCAWSVRTGGRRNSPLHFGNGTRLTVT.

The V gene is TRBV7-2, the J gene TRBJ2-1; TRBD2 aligns across 8 bases. Trimming took 7 bases from V and 4 from J; bases not matched to a gene: 15. From germline, CDR1 is SGHTA and CDR2 FQGNSA. The CDR3 has 17 amino acids. The CDR3 nucleotides are TGTGCCAGCACAAGGTCTGGGGCTAGCGGGTCTTACAATGAGCAGTTCTTC. It yields the protein CASTRSGASGSYNEQFF.

This chain connects TRBV7-2 to TRBJ1-6; possibly TRBD1 for D (6 bases). The CDR3 has 15 amino acids. V was trimmed by 3 bases and J by 6 bases, leaving 12 bases between them. CDR1 and CDR2 from the germline V gene are SGHTA and FQGNSA. CDR3: CASSFGGAGNSPLHF. DNA of the CDR3: TGTGCCAGCAGCTTCGGGGGGGCAGGTAATTCACCCCTCCACTTT.